This T cell receptor beta chain was observed in a study of T cell responses to AZD1222 COVID-19 vaccine. Whole-study results and caveats: Spike was spanned by vaccine-associated CD4 TCRs, which were dominant at 160-218 and 743-854. Donors skewed white British and female; clonal diversity was possibly underestimated.

Some clones are missing from TCRdb's copy, which holds only in-frame ones; the method was immunoSEQ multiplex PCR. The top ten clones hold approximately 18% of a sample with about 130,000 clones, approximately 88% of them seen once. This CDR3 comprises 14 residues. The V end lost 7 bases, the J end lost 12 bases, and 19 bases lay between the germline ends. From germline, CDR1 is SNHLY and CDR2 FYNNEI. A word on this clone: The target antigen is unknown.

The clonotype was recovered from an adult in good health. The sequencing used peripheral blood, collected on day 0 of MenACWY control vaccination. The genes are TRBV2 and TRBJ1-6; the D gene is possibly TRBD1 (5 bases). CDR3 DNA: TGTGCCAGCAAGGCGTGGACATCTATGGGACCCCTCCACTTT. Translating it yields CASKAWTSMGPLHF.